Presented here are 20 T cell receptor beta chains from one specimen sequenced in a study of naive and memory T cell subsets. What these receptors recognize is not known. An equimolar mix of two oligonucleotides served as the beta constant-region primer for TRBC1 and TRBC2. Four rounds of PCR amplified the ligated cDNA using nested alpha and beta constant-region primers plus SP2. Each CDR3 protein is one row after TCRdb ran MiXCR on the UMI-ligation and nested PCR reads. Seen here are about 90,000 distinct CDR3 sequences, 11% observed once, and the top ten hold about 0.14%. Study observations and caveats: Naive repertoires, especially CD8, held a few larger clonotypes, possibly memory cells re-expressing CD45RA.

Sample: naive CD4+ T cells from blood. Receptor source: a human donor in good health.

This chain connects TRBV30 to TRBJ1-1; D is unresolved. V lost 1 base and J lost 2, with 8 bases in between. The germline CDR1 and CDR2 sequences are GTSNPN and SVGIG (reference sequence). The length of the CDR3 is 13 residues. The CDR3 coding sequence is TGTGCCTGGAGTGCCTTCGCCAACACTGAAGCTTTCTTT. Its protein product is CAWSAFANTEAFF.

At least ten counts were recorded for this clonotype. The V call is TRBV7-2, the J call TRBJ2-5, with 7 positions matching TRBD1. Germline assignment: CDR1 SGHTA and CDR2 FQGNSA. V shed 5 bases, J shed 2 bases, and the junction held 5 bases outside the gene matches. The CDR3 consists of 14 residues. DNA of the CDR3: TGTGCCAGCAGCCCCCGGGACAGACAAGAGACCCAGTACTTC. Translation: CASSPRDRQETQYF.

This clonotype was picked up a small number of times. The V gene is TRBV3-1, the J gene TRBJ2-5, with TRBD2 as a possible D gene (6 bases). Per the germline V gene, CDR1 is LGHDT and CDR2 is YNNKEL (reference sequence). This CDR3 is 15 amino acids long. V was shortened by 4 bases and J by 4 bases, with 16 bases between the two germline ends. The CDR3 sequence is CASSPDRLGVETQYF. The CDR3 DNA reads TGTGCCAGCAGCCCCGACCGACTAGGGGTAGAGACCCAGTACTTC.

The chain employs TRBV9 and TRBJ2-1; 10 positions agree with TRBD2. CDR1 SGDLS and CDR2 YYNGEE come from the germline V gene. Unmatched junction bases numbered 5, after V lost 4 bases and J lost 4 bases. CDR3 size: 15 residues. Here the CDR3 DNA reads TGTGCCAGCAGCAAAACTAGCGGGATTTACAATGAGCAGTTCTTC. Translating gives CASSKTSGIYNEQFF.

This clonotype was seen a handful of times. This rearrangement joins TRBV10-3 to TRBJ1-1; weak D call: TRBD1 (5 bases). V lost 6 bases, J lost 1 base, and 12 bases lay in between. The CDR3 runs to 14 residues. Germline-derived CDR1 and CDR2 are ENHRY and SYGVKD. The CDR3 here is CAIRDDDRNTEAFF. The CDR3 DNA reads TGTGCCATCAGGGACGACGACAGGAACACTGAAGCTTTCTTT.

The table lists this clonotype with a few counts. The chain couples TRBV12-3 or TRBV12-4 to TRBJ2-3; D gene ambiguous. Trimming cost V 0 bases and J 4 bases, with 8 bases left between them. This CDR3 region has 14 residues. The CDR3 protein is CASSLAGQPDTQYF. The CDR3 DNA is TGTGCCAGCAGTTTAGCAGGGCAACCAGATACGCAGTATTTT.

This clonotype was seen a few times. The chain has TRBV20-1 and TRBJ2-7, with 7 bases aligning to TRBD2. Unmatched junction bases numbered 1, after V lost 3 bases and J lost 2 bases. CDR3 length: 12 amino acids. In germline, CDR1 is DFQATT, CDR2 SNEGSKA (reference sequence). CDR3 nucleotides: TGCAGTGCTAGGGGAGGGGCCTACGAGCAGTACTTC. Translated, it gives CSARGGAYEQYF.

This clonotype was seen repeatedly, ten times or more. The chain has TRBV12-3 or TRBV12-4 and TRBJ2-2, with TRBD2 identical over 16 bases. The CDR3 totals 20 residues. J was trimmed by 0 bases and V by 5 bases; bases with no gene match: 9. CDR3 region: CASSQGLAGGTSANTGELFF. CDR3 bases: TGTGCCAGCAGTCAGGGACTAGCGGGAGGGACATCCGCGAACACCGGGGAGCTGTTTTTT.

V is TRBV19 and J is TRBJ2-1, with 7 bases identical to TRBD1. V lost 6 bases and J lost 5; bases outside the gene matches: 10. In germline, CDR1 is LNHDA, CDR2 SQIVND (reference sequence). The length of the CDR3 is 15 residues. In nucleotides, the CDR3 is TGTGCCAGTAGGCTTACGACAGGGTCCGACAATGAGCAGTTCTTC. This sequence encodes CASRLTTGSDNEQFF.

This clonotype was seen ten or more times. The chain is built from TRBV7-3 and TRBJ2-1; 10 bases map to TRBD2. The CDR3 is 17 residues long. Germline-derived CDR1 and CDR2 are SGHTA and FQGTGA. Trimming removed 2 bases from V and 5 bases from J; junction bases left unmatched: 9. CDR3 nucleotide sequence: TGTGCCAGCAGCTTAGCTTTTTCCGGGACTAGCGACAATGAGCAGTTCTTC. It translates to CASSLAFSGTSDNEQFF.

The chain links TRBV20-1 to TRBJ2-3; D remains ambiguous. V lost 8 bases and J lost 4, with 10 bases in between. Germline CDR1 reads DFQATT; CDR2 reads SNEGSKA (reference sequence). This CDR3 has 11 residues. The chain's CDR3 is CSTPGSDTQYF. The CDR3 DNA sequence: TGCAGTACCCCTGGGTCAGATACGCAGTATTTT.

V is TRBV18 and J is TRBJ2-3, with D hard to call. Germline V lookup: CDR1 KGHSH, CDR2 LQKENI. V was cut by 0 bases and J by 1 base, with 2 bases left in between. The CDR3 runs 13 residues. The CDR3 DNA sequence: TGTGCCAGCTCACCACCGGGCACAGATACGCAGTATTTT. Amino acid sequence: CASSPPGTDTQYF.

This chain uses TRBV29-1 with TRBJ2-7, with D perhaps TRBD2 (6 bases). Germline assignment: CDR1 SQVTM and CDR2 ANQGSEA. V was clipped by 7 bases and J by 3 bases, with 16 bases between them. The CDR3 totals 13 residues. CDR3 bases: TGCAGCGCCCGTGAGACTAGTAACTACGAGCAGTACTTC. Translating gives CSARETSNYEQYF.

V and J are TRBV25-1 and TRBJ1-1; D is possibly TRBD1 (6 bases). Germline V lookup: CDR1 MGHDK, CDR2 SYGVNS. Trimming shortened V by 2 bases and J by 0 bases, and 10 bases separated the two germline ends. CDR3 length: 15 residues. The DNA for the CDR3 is TGTGCCAGCAGTGAACCCGGGACACTGAACACTGAAGCTTTCTTT. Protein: CASSEPGTLNTEAFF.

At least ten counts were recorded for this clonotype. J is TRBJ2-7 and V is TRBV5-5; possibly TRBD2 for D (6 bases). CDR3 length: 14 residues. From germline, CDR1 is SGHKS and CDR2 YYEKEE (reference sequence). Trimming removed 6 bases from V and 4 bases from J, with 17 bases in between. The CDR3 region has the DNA TGTGCCAGCAACCCCGGGACTGAGCATTACGAGCAGTACTTC. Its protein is CASNPGTEHYEQYF.

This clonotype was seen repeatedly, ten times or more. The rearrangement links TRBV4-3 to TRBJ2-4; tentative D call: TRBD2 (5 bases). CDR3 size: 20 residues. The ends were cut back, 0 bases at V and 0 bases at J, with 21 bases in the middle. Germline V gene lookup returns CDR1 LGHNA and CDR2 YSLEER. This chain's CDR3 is CASSQDRAASRGLAKNIQYF. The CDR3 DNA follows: TGCGCCAGCAGCCAAGATAGGGCAGCGAGTCGAGGACTAGCCAAAAACATTCAGTACTTC.

The CDR3 loop reads CSASRGQGGTEAFF. In DNA, the CDR3 is TGCAGTGCTAGTCGGGGGCAGGGGGGGACTGAAGCTTTCTTT. The rearrangement links TRBV20-1 to TRBJ1-1; 7 bases are a match to TRBD1. This CDR3 comprises 14 residues. From germline, CDR1 is DFQATT and CDR2 SNEGSKA (reference sequence). V lost 3 bases and J lost 5; bases outside the gene matches: 9.

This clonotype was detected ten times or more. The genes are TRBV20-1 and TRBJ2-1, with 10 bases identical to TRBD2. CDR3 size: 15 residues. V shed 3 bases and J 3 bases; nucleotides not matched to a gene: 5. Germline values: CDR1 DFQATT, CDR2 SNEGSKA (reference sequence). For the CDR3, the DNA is TGCAGTGCTAGGAGGGGGACTAGCGACTACAATGAGCAGTTCTTC. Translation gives CSARRGTSDYNEQFF.

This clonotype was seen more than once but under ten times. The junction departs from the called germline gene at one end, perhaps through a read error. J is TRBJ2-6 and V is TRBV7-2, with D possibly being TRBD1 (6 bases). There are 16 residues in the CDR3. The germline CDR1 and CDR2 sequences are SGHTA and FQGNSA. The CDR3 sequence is CASRLASGAGANVLTF. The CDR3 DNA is TGTGCCAGCAGATTAGCCTCAGGGGCCGGGGCCAACGTCCTGACTTTC.

This chain's CDR3 is CASSGTSGGRGRFF. CDR3 nucleotide sequence: TGTGCCAGCAGCGGGACTAGCGGGGGTAGGGGACGGTTCTTC. The chain is built from TRBV7-2 and TRBJ2-1; TRBD2 agrees at 14 bases. This CDR3 region has 14 residues. Germline CDR1 is SGHTA and CDR2 is FQGNSA. V was pared by 5 bases and J by 15 bases, with 9 bases of the junction left unmatched. The full variable domain, its missing parts supplied by reference TRBV7-2 and TRBJ2-1, is GAGVSQSPSNKVTEKGKDVELRCDPISGHTALYWYRQSLGQGLEFLIYFQGNSAPDKSGLPSDRFSAERTGGSVSTLTIQRTQQEDSAVYLCASSGTSGGRGRFFGPGTRLTVL.